Listed below are T cell receptor beta chains from one sample, sequenced in a study of OX40 agonist ivuxolimab in advanced cancers. Data came from immunoSEQ multiplex PCR; TCRdb stores just in-frame clones and leaves some out. The sample holds tens of thousands of clones, about 86% seen once. The source was CD4+ or CD8+ T cells sorted from blood, collected in a trial of the OX40 agonist ivuxolimab. The receptors come from an adult with an advanced solid tumor such as melanoma, head and neck, liver or kidney cancer. The CDR3 runs from the conserved cysteine through the conserved F or W. Fields, in order: J gene, CDR3 length, V gene, clone size, D gene, CDR3 protein, CDR3 DNA. A D gene is named only where the DNA matches it firmly. Size is stated for part of the rows, as once, few or many counts, or as a class when the clone is expanded.

j_gene: TRBJ2-5; len: 18; v_gene: TRBV10-3; abundance: -; d_gene: TRBD2; CDR3aa: CAISNPREGSGSGETQYF; CDR3nt: TGTGCCATCAGTAACCCTCGGGAGGGTAGCGGGAGCGGAGAGACCCAGTACTTC
j_gene: TRBJ1-1; len: 15; v_gene: TRBV29-1; abundance: once; d_gene: TRBD1; CDR3aa: CSVIPRTGENTEAFF; CDR3nt: TGCAGCGTCATACCTCGGACAGGGGAGAACACTGAAGCTTTCTTT
j_gene: TRBJ2-1; len: 17; v_gene: TRBV5-4; abundance: -; d_gene: -; CDR3aa: CASSSPTGAGGPNEQFF; CDR3nt: TGTGCCAGCAGCTCCCCGACAGGGGCGGGAGGGCCCAATGAGCAGTTCTTC
j_gene: TRBJ2-3; len: 14; v_gene: TRBV7-9; abundance: -; d_gene: -; CDR3aa: CASSSPGTTDTQYF; CDR3nt: TGTGCCAGCAGTTCGCCGGGCACTACAGATACGCAGTATTTT
j_gene: TRBJ2-5; len: 14; v_gene: TRBV9; abundance: -; d_gene: -; CDR3aa: CASSVSGTQETQYF; CDR3nt: TGTGCCAGCAGCGTATCAGGGACCCAAGAGACCCAGTACTTC
j_gene: TRBJ2-1; len: 14; v_gene: TRBV7-6; abundance: once; d_gene: TRBD2; CDR3aa: CASSERGSYNEQFF; CDR3nt: TGTGCCAGCAGTGAGCGGGGATCCTACAATGAGCAGTTCTTC
j_gene: TRBJ2-7; len: 15; v_gene: TRBV4-1; abundance: -; d_gene: -; CDR3aa: CASSQEGLISYEQYF; CDR3nt: TGCGCCAGCAGCCAAGAGGGTCTCATCTCCTACGAGCAGTACTTC
j_gene: TRBJ1-1; len: 15; v_gene: TRBV13; abundance: -; d_gene: -; CDR3aa: CASSPSEGLNTEAFF; CDR3nt: TGTGCCAGCAGCCCCTCAGAGGGTCTGAACACTGAAGCTTTCTTT
j_gene: TRBJ2-1; len: 15; v_gene: TRBV4-3; abundance: -; d_gene: -; CDR3aa: CASSQDRGRYNEQFF; CDR3nt: TGCGCCAGCAGCCAAGACCGGGGCAGATACAATGAGCAGTTCTTC
j_gene: TRBJ1-3; len: 16; v_gene: TRBV7-9; abundance: -; d_gene: -; CDR3aa: CASSPPGWSSGNTIYF; CDR3nt: TGTGCCAGCAGCCCCCCGGGGTGGAGCTCTGGAAACACCATATATTTT
j_gene: TRBJ2-5; len: 16; v_gene: TRBV7-7; abundance: -; d_gene: -; CDR3aa: CASSSGMGDHQETQYF; CDR3nt: TGTGCCAGCAGCTCGGGCATGGGGGACCACCAAGAGACCCAGTACTTC
j_gene: TRBJ2-5; len: 15; v_gene: TRBV6-6; abundance: -; d_gene: TRBD2; CDR3aa: CASSFLRREGETQYF; CDR3nt: TGTGCCAGCAGTTTCTTGAGGCGGGAGGGTGAGACCCAGTACTTC
j_gene: TRBJ2-5; len: 13; v_gene: TRBV7-9; abundance: -; d_gene: TRBD2; CDR3aa: CASSTTSGRLLYF; CDR3nt: TGTGCCAGCAGCACAACTAGCGGGAGGCTCCTGTACTTC
j_gene: TRBJ2-2; len: 16; v_gene: TRBV7-6; abundance: once; d_gene: TRBD2; CDR3aa: CASSPTGTMNTGELFF; CDR3nt: TGTGCCAGCAGTCCGACCGGGACTATGAACACCGGGGAGCTGTTTTTT
j_gene: TRBJ2-5; len: 15; v_gene: TRBV11-3; abundance: -; d_gene: TRBD2; CDR3aa: CASSLLAGALETQYF; CDR3nt: TGTGCCAGCAGCTTACTGGCGGGAGCTCTCGAGACCCAGTACTTC